This TCR beta chain was recorded in a study of T cell repertoires in cytomegalovirus infection. Broader study findings: Dominating the ex vivo response were HLA-C-restricted CMV-specific TCR beta clonotypes.

In TCRdb, the reads were re-called with MiXCR into one record per CDR3 protein. The sample holds 900,000 to 950,000 distinct CDR3 sequences; roughly 30% are singletons and the top ten take around 15%. The CDR3 is made up of 14 amino acids. The germline V gene encodes CDR1 SGHVS and CDR2 FNYEAQ. Trimming removed 1 base at V and 9 bases at J, with 13 bases between. This clonotype occurred many times. Its antigen remains unidentified. The sequence was collected from a human donor in good health (CMV status not recorded). Some clones in this sample may be carry-over from other donors' samples. V and J are TRBV7-6 and TRBJ2-1; possibly TRBD2 for D (6 bases). The specimen comprised cultured CD8+ T cells from PBMCs, sampled from culture after CMV antigen stimulation. CDR3 DNA sequence: TGTGCCAGCAGCTTAGGACTAGTTCGCCGTGAGCAGTTCTTC. This sequence encodes CASSLGLVRREQFF.